The clone carrying this T cell receptor beta chain was counted only a few times. Its antigen remains unidentified. Only in-frame clones appear in the TCRdb table, and some are missing; sequencing was by immunoSEQ multiplex PCR. This sample has 55,000 to 85,000 clones, with under 90% found just once. The data were obtained in a study of OX40 agonist ivuxolimab in advanced cancers. Points from the study as a whole: Antigen targets of the expanded peripheral T cells went undetermined. At 0.1 to 3.0 mg/kg and by week 6, CD4+ and CD8+ T cells in the blood had expanded clonally.

Germline values: CDR1 SGHRS, CDR2 YFSETQ. Deletions cut 0 bases from V and 10 bases from J, with 20 bases between. CDR3 length: 17 amino acids. The chain uses TRBV5-1 and TRBJ1-6, with D unresolved. Material: CD4+ or CD8+ T cells sorted from blood, obtained in a trial of the OX40 agonist ivuxolimab. This sequence was found in an adult with an advanced solid tumor such as melanoma, head and neck, liver or kidney cancer. The CDR3: CASSLARGSGLVSPLHF. The CDR3 bases are TGCGCCAGCAGCTTGGCCCGGGGAAGTGGGTTAGTCTCACCCCTCCACTTT.